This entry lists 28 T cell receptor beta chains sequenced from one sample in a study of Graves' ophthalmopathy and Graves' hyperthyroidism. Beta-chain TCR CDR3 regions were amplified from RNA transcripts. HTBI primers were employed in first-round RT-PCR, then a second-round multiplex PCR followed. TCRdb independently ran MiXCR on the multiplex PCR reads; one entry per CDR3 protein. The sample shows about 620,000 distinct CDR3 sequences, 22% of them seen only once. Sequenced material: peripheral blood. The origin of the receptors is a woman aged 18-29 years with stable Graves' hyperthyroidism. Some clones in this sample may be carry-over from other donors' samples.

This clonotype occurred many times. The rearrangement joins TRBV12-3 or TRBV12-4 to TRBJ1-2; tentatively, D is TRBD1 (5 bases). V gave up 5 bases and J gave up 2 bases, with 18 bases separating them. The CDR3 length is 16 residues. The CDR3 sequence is CASSKDTYRGNYGYTF. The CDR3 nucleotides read TGTGCCAGCAGTAAGGACACATACCGAGGGAACTATGGCTACACCTTC.

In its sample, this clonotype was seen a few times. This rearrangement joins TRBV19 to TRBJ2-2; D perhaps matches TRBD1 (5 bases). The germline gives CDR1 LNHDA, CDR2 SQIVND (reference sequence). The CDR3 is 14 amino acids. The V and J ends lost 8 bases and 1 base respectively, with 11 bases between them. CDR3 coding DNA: TGTGCCAGTCGCAGGGTAATGAACACCGGGGAGCTGTTTTTT. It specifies CASRRVMNTGELFF.

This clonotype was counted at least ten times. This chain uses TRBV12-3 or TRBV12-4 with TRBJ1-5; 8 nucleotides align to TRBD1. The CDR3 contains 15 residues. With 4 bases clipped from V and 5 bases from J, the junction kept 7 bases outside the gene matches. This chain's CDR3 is CASSSRDRLDQPQHF. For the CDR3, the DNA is TGTGCCAGCAGTTCCCGGGACAGGCTGGATCAGCCCCAGCATTTT.

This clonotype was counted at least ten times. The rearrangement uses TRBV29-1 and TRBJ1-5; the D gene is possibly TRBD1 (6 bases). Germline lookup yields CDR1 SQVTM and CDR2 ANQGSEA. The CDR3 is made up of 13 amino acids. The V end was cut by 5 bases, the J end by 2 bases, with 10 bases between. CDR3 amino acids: CSVKTGRNQPQHF. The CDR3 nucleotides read TGCAGCGTTAAAACAGGGCGCAATCAGCCCCAGCATTTT.

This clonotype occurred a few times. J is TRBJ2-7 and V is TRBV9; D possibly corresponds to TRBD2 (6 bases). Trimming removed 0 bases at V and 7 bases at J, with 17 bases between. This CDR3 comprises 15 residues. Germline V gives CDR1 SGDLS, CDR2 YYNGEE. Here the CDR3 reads CASSVGVGPEGEQYF. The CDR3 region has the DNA TGTGCCAGCAGCGTAGGGGTAGGCCCGGAGGGGGAGCAGTACTTC.

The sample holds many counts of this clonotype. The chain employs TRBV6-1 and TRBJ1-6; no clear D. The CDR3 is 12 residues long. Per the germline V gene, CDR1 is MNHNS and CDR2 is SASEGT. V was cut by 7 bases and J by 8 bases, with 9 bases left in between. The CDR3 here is CASTTSDSPLHF. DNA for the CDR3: TGTGCCAGCACCACCTCTGATTCACCCCTCCACTTT.

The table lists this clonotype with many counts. The CDR3 bases are TGTGCCAGCAGTACGGCTCGTGGGTGGGACTATGGCTACACCTTC. The encoded protein is CASSTARGWDYGYTF. The chain carries TRBV6-5 and TRBJ1-2; unclear D gene. Trimming cost V 5 bases and J 3 bases, with 16 bases left between them. Germline CDR1 and CDR2: MNHEY and SVGAGI. The CDR3 covers 15 residues.

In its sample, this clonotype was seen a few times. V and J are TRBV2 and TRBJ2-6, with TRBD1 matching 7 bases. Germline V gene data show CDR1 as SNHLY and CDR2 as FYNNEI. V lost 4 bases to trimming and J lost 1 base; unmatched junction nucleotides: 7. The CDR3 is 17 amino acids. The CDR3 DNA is TGTGCCAGCAGTGGGGCAGGGGGACGGTCTGGGGCCAACGTCCTGACTTTC. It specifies CASSGAGGRSGANVLTF.

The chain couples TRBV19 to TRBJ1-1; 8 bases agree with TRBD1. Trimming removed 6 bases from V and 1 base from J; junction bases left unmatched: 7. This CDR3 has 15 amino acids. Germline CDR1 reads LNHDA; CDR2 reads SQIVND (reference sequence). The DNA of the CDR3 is TGTGCCAGTAGGATGACAGGGGCAGGGAACACTGAAGCTTTCTTT. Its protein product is CASRMTGAGNTEAFF.

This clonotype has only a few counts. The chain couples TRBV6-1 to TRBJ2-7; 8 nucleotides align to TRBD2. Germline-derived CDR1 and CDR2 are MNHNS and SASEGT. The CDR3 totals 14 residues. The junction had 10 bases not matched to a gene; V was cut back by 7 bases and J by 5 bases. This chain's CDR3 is CASNYGGARNEQYF. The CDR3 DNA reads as TGTGCCAGCAACTACGGGGGGGCTCGGAACGAGCAGTACTTC.

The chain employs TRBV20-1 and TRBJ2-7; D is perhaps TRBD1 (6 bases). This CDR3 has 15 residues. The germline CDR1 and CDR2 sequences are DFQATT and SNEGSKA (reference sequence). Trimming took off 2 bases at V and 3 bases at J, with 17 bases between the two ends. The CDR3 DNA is TGCAGTGCTAGACACAGGGCCCTACCTGGCTACGAGCAGTACTTC. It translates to CSARHRALPGYEQYF.

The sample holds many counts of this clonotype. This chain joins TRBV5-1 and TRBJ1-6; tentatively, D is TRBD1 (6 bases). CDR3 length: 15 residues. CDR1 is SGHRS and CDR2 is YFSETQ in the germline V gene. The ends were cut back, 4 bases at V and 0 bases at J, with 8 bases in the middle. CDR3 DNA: TGCGCCAGCAGCACGGACAGCTCCTATAATTCACCCCTCCACTTT. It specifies CASSTDSSYNSPLHF.

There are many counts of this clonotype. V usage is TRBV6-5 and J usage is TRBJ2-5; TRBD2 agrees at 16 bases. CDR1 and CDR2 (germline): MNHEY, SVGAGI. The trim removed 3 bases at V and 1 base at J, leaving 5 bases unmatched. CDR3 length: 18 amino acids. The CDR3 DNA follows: TGTGCCAGCAGTTATGGGACTAGCGGGAGGGGATTCCAAGAGACCCAGTACTTC. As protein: CASSYGTSGRGFQETQYF.

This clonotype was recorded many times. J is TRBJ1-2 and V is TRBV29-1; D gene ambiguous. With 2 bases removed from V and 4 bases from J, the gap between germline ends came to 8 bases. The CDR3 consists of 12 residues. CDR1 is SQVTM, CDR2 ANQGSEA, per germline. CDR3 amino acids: CSVERAVYGYTF. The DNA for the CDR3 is TGCAGCGTTGAAAGGGCAGTCTATGGCTACACCTTC.

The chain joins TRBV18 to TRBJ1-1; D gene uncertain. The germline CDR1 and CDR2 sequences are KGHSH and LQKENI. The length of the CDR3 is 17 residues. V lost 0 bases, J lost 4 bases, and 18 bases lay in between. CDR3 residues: CASSPPLRYGEGTEAFF. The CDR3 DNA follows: TGTGCCAGCTCACCACCGTTGAGGTATGGGGAGGGCACTGAAGCTTTCTTT.

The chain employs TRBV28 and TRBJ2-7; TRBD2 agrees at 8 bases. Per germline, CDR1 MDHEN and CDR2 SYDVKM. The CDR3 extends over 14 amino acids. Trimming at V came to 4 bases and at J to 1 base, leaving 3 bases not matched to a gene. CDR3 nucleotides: TGTGCCAGCAGTTCCCAGCGGGGGTCCTACGAGCAGTACTTC. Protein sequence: CASSSQRGSYEQYF.

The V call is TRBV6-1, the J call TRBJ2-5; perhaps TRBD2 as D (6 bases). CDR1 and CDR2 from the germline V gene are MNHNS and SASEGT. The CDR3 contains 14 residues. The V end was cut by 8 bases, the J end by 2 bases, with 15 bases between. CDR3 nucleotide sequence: TGTGCCAGCGGAAGGACTACACTACAAGAGACCCAGTACTTC. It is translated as CASGRTTLQETQYF.

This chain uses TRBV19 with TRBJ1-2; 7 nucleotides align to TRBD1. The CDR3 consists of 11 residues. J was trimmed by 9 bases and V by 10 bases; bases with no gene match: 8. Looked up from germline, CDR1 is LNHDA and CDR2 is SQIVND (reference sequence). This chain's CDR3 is CATIEGARYTF. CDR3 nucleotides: TGTGCCACGATTGAGGGGGCTCGCTACACCTTC.

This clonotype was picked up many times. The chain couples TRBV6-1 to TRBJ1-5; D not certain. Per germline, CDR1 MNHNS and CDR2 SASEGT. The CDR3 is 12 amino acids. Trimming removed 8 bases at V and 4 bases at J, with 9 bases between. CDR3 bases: TGTGCCAGCGCCCCGCCGAATCAGCCCCAGCATTTT. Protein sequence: CASAPPNQPQHF.

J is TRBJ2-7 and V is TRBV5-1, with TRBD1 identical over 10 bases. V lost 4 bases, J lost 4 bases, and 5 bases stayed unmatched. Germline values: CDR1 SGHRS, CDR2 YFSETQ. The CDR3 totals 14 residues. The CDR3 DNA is TGCGCCAGCAGCCCGGACAGGGGGAATTACGAGCAGTACTTC. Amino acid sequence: CASSPDRGNYEQYF.

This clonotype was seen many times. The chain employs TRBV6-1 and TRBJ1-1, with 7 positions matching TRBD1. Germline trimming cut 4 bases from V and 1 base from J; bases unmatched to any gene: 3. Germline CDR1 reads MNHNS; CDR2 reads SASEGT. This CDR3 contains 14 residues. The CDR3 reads CASSGQGQNTEAFF. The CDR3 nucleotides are TGTGCCAGCAGTGGACAGGGTCAGAACACTGAAGCTTTCTTT.

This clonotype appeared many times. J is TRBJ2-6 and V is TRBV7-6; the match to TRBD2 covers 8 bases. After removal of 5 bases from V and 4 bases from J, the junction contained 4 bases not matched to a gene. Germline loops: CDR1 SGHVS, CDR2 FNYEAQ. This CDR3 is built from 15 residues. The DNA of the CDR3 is TGTGCCAGCAGCCGTAGCGGGACAGGGGCCAACGTCCTGACTTTC. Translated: CASSRSGTGANVLTF. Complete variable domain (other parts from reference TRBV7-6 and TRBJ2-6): GAGVSQSPRYKVTKRGQDVALRCDPISGHVSLYWYRQALGQGPEFLTYFNYEAQQDKSGLPNDRFSAERPEGSISTLTIQRTEQRDSAMYRCASSRSGTGANVLTFGAGSRLTVL.

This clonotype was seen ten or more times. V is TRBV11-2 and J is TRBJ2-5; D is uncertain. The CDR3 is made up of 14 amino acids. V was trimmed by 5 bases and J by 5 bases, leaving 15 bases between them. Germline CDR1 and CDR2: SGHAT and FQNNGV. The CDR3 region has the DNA TGTGCCAGCAGCCCGCCGTGGCGAGTTGAGACCCAGTACTTC. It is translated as CASSPPWRVETQYF.

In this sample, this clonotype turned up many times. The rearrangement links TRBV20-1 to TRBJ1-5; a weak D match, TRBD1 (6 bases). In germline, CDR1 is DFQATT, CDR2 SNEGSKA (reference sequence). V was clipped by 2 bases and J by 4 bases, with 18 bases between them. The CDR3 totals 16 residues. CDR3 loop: CSARPFRGGGNQPQHF. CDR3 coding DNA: TGCAGTGCTAGACCGTTCCGAGGGGGAGGGAATCAGCCCCAGCATTTT.

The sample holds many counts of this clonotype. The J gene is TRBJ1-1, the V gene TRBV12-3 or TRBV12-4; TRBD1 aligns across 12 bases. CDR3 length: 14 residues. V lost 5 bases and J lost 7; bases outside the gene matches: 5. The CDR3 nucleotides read TGTGCCAGCAGTCTGGGACAGGGGGCAAGTGAAGCTTTCTTT. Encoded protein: CASSLGQGASEAFF.

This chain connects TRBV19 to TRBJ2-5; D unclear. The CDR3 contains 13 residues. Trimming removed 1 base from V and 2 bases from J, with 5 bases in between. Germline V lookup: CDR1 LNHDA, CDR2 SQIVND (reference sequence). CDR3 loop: CASSIALQETQYF. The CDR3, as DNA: TGTGCCAGTAGTATAGCTCTGCAAGAGACCCAGTACTTC.

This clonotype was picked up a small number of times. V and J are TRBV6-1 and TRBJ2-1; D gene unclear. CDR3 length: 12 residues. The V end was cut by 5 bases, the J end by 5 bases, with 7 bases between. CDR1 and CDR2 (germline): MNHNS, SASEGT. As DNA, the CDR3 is TGTGCCAGCAGTCCTCGGAACAATGAGCAGTTCTTC. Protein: CASSPRNNEQFF.

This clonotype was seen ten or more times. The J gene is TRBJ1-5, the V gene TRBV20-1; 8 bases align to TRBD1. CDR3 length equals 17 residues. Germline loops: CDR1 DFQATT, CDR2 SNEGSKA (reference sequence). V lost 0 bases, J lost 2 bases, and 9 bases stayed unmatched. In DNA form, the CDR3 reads TGCAGTGCTAGAGATCAATACAGGGGGGTCGGCAATCAGCCCCAGCATTTT. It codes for CSARDQYRGVGNQPQHF.